The entry below describes one T cell receptor beta chain. The clone's antigen remains unknown. Base-call qualities are not available, and no considerably larger clone is one nucleotide away. These data are taken from a study of a mutant IDH1 vaccine in newly diagnosed glioma (dated by TCRdb to the early 2020s). In the study overall: In the chemotherapy-containing groups, vaccination started alongside temozolomide cycles, whereas in patients who had radiotherapy alone it started 4-6 weeks after radiotherapy. Of the 25 to 40 treated patients, about 62% were male and approximately 40% were female, and the mean age was roughly 40 years. Visit V12 was the week-35 safety follow-up and visit V13 was the week-47 end of study. Longitudinal TCRB deep sequencing was done for roughly 23 treated patients, wherever samples were available for exploratory analyses. Prior to enrollment, patients had been given standard therapy consisting of radiotherapy alone, temozolomide alone, or radiochemotherapy with temozolomide, with the combination given to most patients. Peripheral blood samples were drawn at six visits, namely V03 (baseline), V05, V07, V10, V12 and V13.

Library creation used the immunoSEQ multiplex PCR assay. The hsTCRB Kit was used according to the manufacturer's protocol to amplify rearranged TCR beta chain sequences. Sequencing of TCRB libraries was carried out on an Illumina MiSeq. Under the source paper's analysis protocol: Demultiplexing, trimming and gene mapping were performed with the kit vendor's proprietary platform. TCRdb re-hosts the immuneACCESS table, in-frame sequences only. Its copies lack some clones; in the studies checked, an unresolved V gene accounts for under half of them, and the cause for the rest is not known. That table is the source of V, J and clone size, and D and trimming were worked out from the DNA. In this sample the table shows about 56,000 clones, approximately 71% of which occur a single time. The ten largest make up roughly 5.4% of the sample. Reading from cysteine to phenylalanine, the CDR3 counts 14 amino acids. CDR3 DNA is the only sequence kept; it has 42 bases, read in frame from the first base. The germline V gene sets CDR1 to ENHRY and CDR2 to SYGVKD. Germline trimming: 8 bases from V, 1 base from J; junction bases outside gene matches: 7.

Summary of the overall study and its limitations: Availability determined which PBMC samples were chosen for TCRB deep sequencing. According to the authors, sample limitations meant that analyses of patient blood samples could not be reproduced. Changes in the top peripheral T cell clonotypes picked up by TCRB sequencing did not appear to be linked to pseudoprogression. Across multiple MHC alleles, vaccine-induced immune responses were seen in 90% to 95% of patients.

The sample's time point label, in plain terms: week 47, end of study. Every vaccine dose consisted of 300 ug of a 20-mer mutant IDH1 peptide in Montanide, administered subcutaneously together with topical imiquimod. Patients received eight vaccinations in weeks 1, 3, 5, 7, 11, 15, 19 and 23, corresponding to visits V03 through V10. Newly diagnosed WHO grade 3 or 4 IDH1-mutant astrocytomas showing loss of nuclear ATRX were present in the donors. The samples were drawn from NOA16, a multicentre, single-arm, open-label phase I trial in Germany that tested a mutant IDH1 peptide vaccine in humans for the first time. Genomic DNA for TCRB sequencing was extracted from EDTA blood using the DNeasy Blood and Tissue Kit.

This sequence was found in a man in his forties or fifties with glioma. Sequenced material: PBMCs, taken from a glioma patient whose treatment included an IDH1 peptide vaccine. This chain is built from TRBV10-3 and TRBJ1-1, with 7 central nucleotides matching TRBD1. DNA sequence: TGTGCCATCGGGACAGATAGTGGGAACACTGAAGCTTTCTTT. It codes for CAIGTDSGNTEAFF.